This entry describes one T cell receptor beta chain. Germline V gene data show CDR1 as MNHNS and CDR2 as SASEGT. This CDR3 comprises 15 residues. Trimming shortened V by 7 bases and J by 3 bases, and 18 bases separated the two germline ends. The data were produced by immunoSEQ multiplex PCR, yet TCRdb's version contains in-frame clones alone and is incomplete. Here the sample spans about 2.4 million clones, more than 80% being singletons. Only Caucasian adults living in Nashville, Tennessee served as donors. These data are taken from a study of shared clonotypes between healthy human individuals. V is TRBV6-1 and J is TRBJ1-2; D unresolved. This receptor was identified in a man aged 18 to 29 in good health. The specimen sequenced was naive CD4+ T cells sorted from blood. Indicated subset: CD45RA+ positively selected. CDR3 amino acids: CASTLEPGVDYGYTF. The CDR3 nucleotides are TGTGCCAGCACCTTAGAGCCAGGAGTGGACTATGGCTACACCTTC.